These T cell receptor beta chains were read from a single sample in a study of T cell changes during pregnancy in multiple sclerosis. Assay used: immunoSEQ multiplex PCR; TCRdb lists only in-frame clones, some missing. The top ten hold about 1% of the sample, which has approximately 100,000 clones, approximately 94% seen once. This material consisted of peripheral blood, taken before pregnancy. The receptors were sampled from a female donor with multiple sclerosis, enrolled in a pregnancy study. Both conserved end residues are part of each CDR3. Fields, in order: J gene, D gene, V gene, clone size, CDR3 DNA, CDR3 protein. D genes are given only for firm matches. The size entry is marked missing in some rows and otherwise reads once, few, many or a size class.

TRBJ2-3	TRBD2	TRBV6-1	NA	TGTGCCAGCAGTCCTTTAGCGGGAAGTGCAGATACGCAGTATTTT	CASSPLAGSADTQYF
TRBJ1-4	NA	TRBV6-1	NA	TGTGCCGGCCGACAGAACAATGAAAAACTGTTTTTT	CAGRQNNEKLFF
TRBJ2-3	TRBD2	TRBV25-1	NA	TGTGCCAGCAGTCGCGGACTAGCGGGAGACACAGATACGCAGTATTTT	CASSRGLAGDTDTQYF
TRBJ1-4	TRBD1	TRBV28	NA	TGTGCCACCGGGACAGTAATTGCAACTAATGAAAAACTGTTTTTT	CATGTVIATNEKLFF
TRBJ2-1	TRBD2	TRBV7-8	NA	TGTGCCAGCACCCTGAGGACTAGCGGGAGTCCCAGTAAAATAGGTCATGAGCAGTTCTTC	CASTLRTSGSPSKIGHEQFF
TRBJ2-1	TRBD2	TRBV5-1	NA	TGCGCCAGCAGCTACAGACTAGCGGGAGAGGGTGAGCAGTTCTTC	CASSYRLAGEGEQFF
TRBJ2-1	NA	TRBV27	NA	TGTGCCAGCAGTTTCCGCGTTACCTACAATGAGCAGTTCTTC	CASSFRVTYNEQFF
TRBJ2-7	NA	TRBV9	NA	TGTGCCAGCAGCGTAGTTCCCGTCTCCTACGAGCAGTACTTC	CASSVVPVSYEQYF
TRBJ1-4	TRBD1	TRBV7-9	NA	TGTGCCAGCAACCTGGACAGGACTAATGAAAAACTGTTTTTT	CASNLDRTNEKLFF
TRBJ1-5	NA	TRBV10-3	NA	TGTGCCAGCGGGGGCGGTGTTAATCAGCCCCAGCATTTT	CASGGGVNQPQHF
TRBJ2-3	TRBD2	TRBV2	once	TGTGCCAGCAGAGGGCTAGCGGGAGCAGATACGCAGTATTTT	CASRGLAGADTQYF
TRBJ2-1	NA	TRBV25-1	NA	TGTGCCAGCAGTGCTCCCGGGAGCTCCTACAATGAGCAGTTCTTC	CASSAPGSSYNEQFF